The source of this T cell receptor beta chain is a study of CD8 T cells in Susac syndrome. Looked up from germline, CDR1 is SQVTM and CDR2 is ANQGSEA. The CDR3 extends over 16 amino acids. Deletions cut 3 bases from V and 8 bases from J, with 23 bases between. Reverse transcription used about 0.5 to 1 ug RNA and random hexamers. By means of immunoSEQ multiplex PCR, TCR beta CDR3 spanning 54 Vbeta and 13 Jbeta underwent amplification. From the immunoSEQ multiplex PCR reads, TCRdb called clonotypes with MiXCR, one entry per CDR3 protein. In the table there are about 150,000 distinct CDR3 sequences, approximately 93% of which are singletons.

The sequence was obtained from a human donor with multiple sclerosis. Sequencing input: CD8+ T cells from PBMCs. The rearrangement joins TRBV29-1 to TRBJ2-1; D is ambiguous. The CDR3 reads CSVDPTLAQTMDEQFF. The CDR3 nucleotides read TGCAGCGTTGATCCTACCCTTGCGCAGACGATGGATGAGCAGTTCTTC.